This T cell receptor beta chain was retrieved from a study of T cells after yellow fever vaccination. Each CDR3 protein gets one entry after TCRdb re-called the 5' RACE reads with MiXCR. The sample lists some 97,000 distinct CDR3 sequences, around 5.8% occurring once. This clonotype was counted many times. CDR3 length equals 16 residues. Germline values: CDR1 LNHNV, CDR2 YYDKDF (reference sequence). Trimming cost V 1 base and J 6 bases; bases outside gene matches: 6. The source material was CD8+ T cells sorted from PBMCs, sampled 10 days after the yellow fever booster vaccination. This clonotype was sampled from a young man who received the YFV17D yellow fever vaccine. This chain uses TRBV15 with TRBJ2-1; 10 bases are shared with TRBD2. Here the CDR3 reads CATSRGDTSGANEQFF. The CDR3 DNA reads TGTGCCACCAGCAGAGGGGACACTAGCGGGGCCAATGAGCAGTTCTTC.